The 22 T cell receptor beta chains below were found in one sample sequenced in a study of response to subunit inactivated influenza vaccine. TCRdb recomputed calls from the RT-PCR reads with MiXCR, one row per CDR3 protein. The sample lists roughly 570,000 distinct CDR3 sequences, approximately 14% occurring once. Source: PBMCs from blood, taken roughly 12 days after vaccination. These receptors all stem from a man aged 45 to 65 who received an inactivated influenza vaccine.

CDR3 bases: TGTGCCAGCAGTTTAGCGCTCTTGGGGAAGAACACTGAAGCTTTCTTT. It codes for CASSLALLGKNTEAFF. The genes are TRBV12-3 or TRBV12-4 and TRBJ1-1, with unresolved D. V dropped 0 bases and J dropped 1 base, with 12 bases sitting between them. The length of the CDR3 is 16 residues.

The gene calls are TRBV10-3 and TRBJ2-1, with 8 bases matching TRBD2. CDR1 is ENHRY and CDR2 is SYGVKD in the germline V gene. The CDR3 is made up of 15 amino acids. V lost 0 bases, J lost 7 bases, and 5 bases stayed unmatched. The CDR3: CAISESGRGANEQFF. The CDR3 DNA reads as TGTGCCATCAGTGAGTCCGGGCGGGGGGCGAATGAGCAGTTCTTC.

This sequence joins TRBV7-2 and TRBJ1-5; D perhaps matches TRBD1 (6 bases). The germline V and J ends were trimmed by 5 bases and 5 bases, with 19 bases remaining between them. Germline CDR1 and CDR2: SGHTA and FQGNSA. The CDR3 runs 16 residues. The CDR3 sequence: CASSLRVGHTDQPQHF. DNA for the CDR3: TGTGCCAGCAGCCTGCGGGTGGGACATACGGATCAGCCCCAGCATTTT. Complete variable domain (other parts from reference TRBV7-2 and TRBJ1-5): GAGVSQSPSNKVTEKGKDVELRCDPISGHTALYWYRQSLGQGLEFLIYFQGNSAPDKSGLPSDRFSAERTGGSVSTLTIQRTQQEDSAVYLCASSLRVGHTDQPQHFGDGTRLSIL.

This clonotype appeared many times. This chain links TRBV12-3 or TRBV12-4 with TRBJ2-1; possibly TRBD1 or TRBD2 for D (5 bases each). This CDR3 spans 11 amino acids. With 6 bases removed from V and 12 bases from J, the gap between germline ends came to 12 bases. CDR3 DNA sequence: TGTGCCAGCAGGTCCGATGGGACGCAGTTCTTC. This codes for CASRSDGTQFF.

The chain links TRBV6-2 or TRBV6-3 to TRBJ2-1; 9 nucleotides match TRBD2. The J segment lost 7 bases and the V segment lost 0 bases, leaving 4 bases of the junction unmatched. Germline CDR1 and CDR2: MNHEY and SVGEGT. The CDR3 has 15 residues. CDR3 DNA: TGTGCCAGCAGTTACTCAGGAGCGGGAGGAAATGAGCAGTTCTTC. Its protein is CASSYSGAGGNEQFF.

This clonotype has a count of ten or more. V gene TRBV14 combines with J gene TRBJ2-1; no definite D call. The CDR3 is 13 amino acids. Per the germline V gene, CDR1 is SGHDN and CDR2 is FVKESK. V gave up 4 bases and J gave up 6 bases, with 10 bases separating them. CDR3 loop: CASSPGAGNEQFF. Written as DNA, the CDR3 is TGTGCCAGCAGCCCTGGTGCAGGCAATGAGCAGTTCTTC. Together with reference TRBV14 and TRBJ2-1, the CDR3 gives the full variable domain: EAGVTQFPSHSVIEKGQTVTLRCDPISGHDNLYWYRRVMGKEIKFLLHFVKESKQDESGMPNNRFLAERTGGTYSTLKVQPAELEDSGVYFCASSPGAGNEQFFGPGTRLTVL.

The sample holds a few counts of this clonotype. The chain joins TRBV6-1 to TRBJ2-7, with a weak D call TRBD1 (5 bases). There are 15 residues in the CDR3. Trimming pared 5 bases from V and 1 base from J, leaving 15 bases between. Germline lookup yields CDR1 MNHNS and CDR2 SASEGT. The CDR3 reads CASSPSAKGSYEQYF. The CDR3 DNA reads TGTGCCAGCAGTCCATCGGCTAAGGGGTCCTACGAGCAGTACTTC.

This clonotype was picked up a small number of times. The V gene is TRBV4-1, the J gene TRBJ1-2; D possibly corresponds to TRBD1 (6 bases). V gave up 3 bases and J gave up 4 bases, with 21 bases separating them. Germline CDR1 and CDR2: MGHRA and YSYEKL. The CDR3 spans 17 residues. CDR3 in DNA: TGCGCCAGCAGCCACCCCAAGGGGGGGTCGTCTCTCTATGGCTACACCTTC. Amino acids: CASSHPKGGSSLYGYTF.

This clonotype appeared many times. The CDR3 sequence is CASTGQGYGYTF. The CDR3 DNA reads TGTGCCAGCACGGGACAGGGGTATGGCTACACCTTC. The chain combines TRBV12-3 or TRBV12-4 with TRBJ1-2, with TRBD1 identical over 10 bases. CDR3 length equals 12 residues. The J segment lost 5 bases and the V segment lost 7 bases, leaving 1 base of the junction unmatched.

Ten or more counts support this clonotype. The chain carries TRBV29-1 and TRBJ1-1; maybe TRBD1 (5 bases). V lost 4 bases, J lost 1 base, and 13 bases lay in between. Germline CDR1 SQVTM, CDR2 ANQGSEA. This CDR3 spans 14 amino acids. The chain's CDR3 is CSVGPRGGNTEAFF. In DNA form, the CDR3 reads TGCAGCGTTGGCCCCCGTGGGGGGAACACTGAAGCTTTCTTT. Full variable domain (outside the CDR3, taken from reference TRBV29-1 and TRBJ1-1): SAVISQKPSRDICQRGTSLTIQCQVDSQVTMMFWYRQQPGQSLTLIATANQGSEATYESGFVIDKFPISRPNLTFSTLTVSNMSPEDSSIYLCSVGPRGGNTEAFFGQGTRLTVV.

This clonotype showed up just a few times. V and J are TRBV21-1 and TRBJ1-5. TRBV21-1 is described as a pseudogene. CDR3 length: 17 residues. DNA of the CDR3: TGTGCCAGCAGCAATCCTAAATGCGGATATAGCAATCAGCCCCAGCATTTT. This encodes CASSNPKCGYSNQPQHF.

This clonotype was found many times. The genes are TRBV28 and TRBJ2-7; 12 bases align to TRBD2. In germline, CDR1 is MDHEN, CDR2 SYDVKM. V gave up 5 bases and J gave up 4 bases; unmatched junction bases: 9. This CDR3 contains 16 residues. The CDR3 sequence is CASSPTTSGGIYEQYF. Written as DNA, the CDR3 is TGTGCCAGCAGTCCAACAACTAGCGGGGGGATTTACGAGCAGTACTTC.

V and J are TRBV29-1 and TRBJ2-3; 10 nucleotides match TRBD2. The germline gives CDR1 SQVTM, CDR2 ANQGSEA. With 7 bases clipped from V and 0 bases from J, the junction kept 1 base outside the gene matches. The CDR3 length is 13 residues. The CDR3 DNA sequence: TGCAGCGCGACTAGCGGGAGCACAGATACGCAGTATTTT. As protein: CSATSGSTDTQYF.

This clonotype was counted only a few times. The J gene is TRBJ2-2, the V gene TRBV7-6, with D uncertain. Germline V CDR1 and CDR2: SGHVS, FNYEAQ. Deletions cut 5 bases from V and 3 bases from J, with 13 bases between. The length of the CDR3 is 15 residues. The CDR3 spells CASSPRGTYTGELFF. The CDR3, as DNA: TGTGCCAGCAGCCCTCGTGGAACCTACACCGGGGAGCTGTTTTTT. Together with reference TRBV7-6 and TRBJ2-2, the CDR3 gives the full variable domain: GAGVSQSPRYKVTKRGQDVALRCDPISGHVSLYWYRQALGQGPEFLTYFNYEAQQDKSGLPNDRFSAERPEGSISTLTIQRTEQRDSAMYRCASSPRGTYTGELFFGEGSRLTVL.

The sample holds many counts of this clonotype. The chain couples TRBV29-1 to TRBJ2-5, with 9 bases matching TRBD1. CDR1 and CDR2 (germline): SQVTM, ANQGSEA. J lost 5 bases, V lost 4 bases, and 5 bases had no gene match. CDR3 length: 13 residues. CDR3 sequence (DNA): TGCAGCGTTGCGGGACAGGGCATGGAGACCCAGTACTTC. Its protein is CSVAGQGMETQYF.

This clonotype occurred a few times. The chain uses TRBV5-1 and TRBJ2-5; weak D call: TRBD2 (5 bases). V was trimmed by 4 bases and J by 3 bases, leaving 16 bases between them. The CDR3 runs to 15 residues. The V gene's germline CDR1 is SGHRS and CDR2 YFSETQ. The CDR3 DNA sequence: TGCGCCAGCAGCATCAATCCGGACGGGAAAGAGACCCAGTACTTC. Its protein is CASSINPDGKETQYF.

This clonotype was observed a few times. The chain combines TRBV7-9 with TRBJ2-3; TRBD2 agrees at 13 bases. This CDR3 contains 15 residues. The germline V gene encodes CDR1 SEHNR and CDR2 FQNEAQ (reference sequence). The V and J ends lost 5 bases and 5 bases, in that order; junction bases with no gene match: 4. CDR3 loop: CASSRLAGGLDTQYF. The CDR3 DNA follows: TGTGCCAGCAGCCGACTAGCGGGGGGTTTAGATACGCAGTATTTT.

Concerning this clonotype: A read error may produce the germline difference seen at one junction end. The chain uses TRBV7-8 and TRBJ2-7; D is unresolved. This CDR3 region has 14 residues. The germline V gene has CDR1 SGHVS and CDR2 FQNEAQ. CDR3 sequence: CATSAQVKVYEQYF. The CDR3 nucleotides read TGTGCCACCAGCGCACAAGTGAAAGTCTACGAGCAGTACTTC.

This clonotype was observed a handful of times. The chain links TRBV14 to TRBJ2-3, with a possible D match to TRBD2 (5 bases). Germline V CDR1 and CDR2: SGHDN, FVKESK. V was shortened by 6 bases and J by 6 bases, with 25 bases between the two germline ends. The CDR3 sequence is 17 residues long. This CDR3 is CASSFVGAGATGDTQYF. The CDR3 DNA sequence: TGTGCCAGCAGTTTTGTCGGAGCTGGCGCCACGGGGGATACGCAGTATTTT.

This clonotype was recorded many times. V usage is TRBV29-1 and J usage is TRBJ1-2, with a possible D match to TRBD1 (6 bases). Trimming took 7 bases from V and 4 from J, leaving 10 bases between them. In germline, CDR1 is SQVTM, CDR2 ANQGSEA. The CDR3 covers 11 residues. The CDR3 DNA reads TGCAGCGCTGGACAGTCCTATGGCTACACCTTC. Amino acids: CSAGQSYGYTF.

This clonotype came up many times. V is TRBV19 and J is TRBJ2-5; D unclear. Germline lookup yields CDR1 LNHDA and CDR2 SQIVND (reference sequence). The CDR3 is made up of 13 amino acids. The V end was cut by 0 bases, the J end by 4 bases, with 6 bases between. For the CDR3, the DNA is TGTGCCAGTAGTATAGATGATGGAGAGACCCAGTACTTC. As protein: CASSIDDGETQYF.

This clonotype was detected ten times or more. V is TRBV11-2 and J is TRBJ2-7; no firm D call. CDR3 size: 12 residues. CDR1 is SGHAT and CDR2 is FQNNGV in the germline V gene. V shed 5 bases and J shed 6 bases, with 11 bases lying between them. The CDR3 sequence is CASSLLSAEQYF. The CDR3 DNA reads as TGTGCCAGCAGCCTCTTGAGCGCCGAGCAGTACTTC.